This T cell receptor beta chain was captured in a study of T-cell memory formation after mild COVID-19. TCRdb called the 5' RACE reads again in MiXCR, with one record for every CDR3 protein. The sample has around 150,000 distinct CDR3 sequences, around a third seen once; the top ten hold 12%. Germline lookup yields CDR1 MNHEY and CDR2 SVGAGI. This CDR3 comprises 15 residues. V dropped 5 bases and J dropped 8 bases, with 18 bases sitting between them. The receptor was isolated from an adult woman who had mild COVID-19 (a few samples of this study predate the infection). Cell type and time point are not known. V gene TRBV6-5 combines with J gene TRBJ1-4; D gene uncertain. The sample taken for sequencing was PBMCs or a T cell subset sorted from them (not recorded which). The CDR3 DNA is TGTGCCAGCAGTCCGGGGTGGGGATTTCGAGAAAAACTGTTTTTT. Translation: CASSPGWGFREKLFF.